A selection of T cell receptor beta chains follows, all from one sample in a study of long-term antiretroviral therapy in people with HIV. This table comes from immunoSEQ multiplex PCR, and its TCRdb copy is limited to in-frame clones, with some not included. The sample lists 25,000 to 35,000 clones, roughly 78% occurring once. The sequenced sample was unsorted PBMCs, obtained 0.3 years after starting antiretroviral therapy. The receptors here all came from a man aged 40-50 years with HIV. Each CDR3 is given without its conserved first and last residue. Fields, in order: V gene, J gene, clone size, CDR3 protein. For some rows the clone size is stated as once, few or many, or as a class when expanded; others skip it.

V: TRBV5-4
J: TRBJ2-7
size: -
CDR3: ASSLGPDYEQY

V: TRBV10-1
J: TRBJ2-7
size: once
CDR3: ASSDSDGYEQY

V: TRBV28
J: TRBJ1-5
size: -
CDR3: ASRETGPNQPQH

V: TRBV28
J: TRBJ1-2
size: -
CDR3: ASSLTGTGNYGYT

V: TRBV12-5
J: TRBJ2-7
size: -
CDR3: ASGLGRPGQGGYEQY

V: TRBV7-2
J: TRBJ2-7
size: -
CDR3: ASSLGAPRYEQY

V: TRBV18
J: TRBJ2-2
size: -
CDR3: ASSPGLADGELF

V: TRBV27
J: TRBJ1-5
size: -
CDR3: ASSLLGTNQPQH

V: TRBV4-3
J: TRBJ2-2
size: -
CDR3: ASSQDRGLNTGELF

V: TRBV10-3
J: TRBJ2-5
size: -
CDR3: AISELGGGQETQY

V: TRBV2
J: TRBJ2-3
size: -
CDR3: ASRRRGLAGDTDTQY

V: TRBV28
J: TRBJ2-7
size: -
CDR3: ASSGNLASYEQY

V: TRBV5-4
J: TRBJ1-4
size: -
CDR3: ASSFKTPGGEKLF

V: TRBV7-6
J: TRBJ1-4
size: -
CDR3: ASSSMAGDEKLF

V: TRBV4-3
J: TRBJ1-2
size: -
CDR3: ASSQGGALDYGYT

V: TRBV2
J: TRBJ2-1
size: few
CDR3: ASSEVGGYNEQF

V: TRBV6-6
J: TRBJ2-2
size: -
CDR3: ASTGLAGNTGELF

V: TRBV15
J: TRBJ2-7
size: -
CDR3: ATSRVADSYEQY